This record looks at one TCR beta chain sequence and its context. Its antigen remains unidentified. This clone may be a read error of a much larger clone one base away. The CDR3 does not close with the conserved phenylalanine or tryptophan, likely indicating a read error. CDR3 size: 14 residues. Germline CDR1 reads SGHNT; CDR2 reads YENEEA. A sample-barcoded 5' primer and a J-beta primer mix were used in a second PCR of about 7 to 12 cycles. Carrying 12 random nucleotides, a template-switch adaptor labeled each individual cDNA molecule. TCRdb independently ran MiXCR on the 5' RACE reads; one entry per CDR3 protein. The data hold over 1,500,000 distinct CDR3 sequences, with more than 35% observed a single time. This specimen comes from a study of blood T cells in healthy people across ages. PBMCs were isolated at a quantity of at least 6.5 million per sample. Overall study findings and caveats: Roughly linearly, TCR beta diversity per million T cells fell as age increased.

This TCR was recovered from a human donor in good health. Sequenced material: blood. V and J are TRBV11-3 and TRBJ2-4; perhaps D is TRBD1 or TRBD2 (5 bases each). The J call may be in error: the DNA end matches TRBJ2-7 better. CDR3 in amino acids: CASSLSGSTYEQYC. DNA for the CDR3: TGTGCCAGCAGCTTATCAGGGAGTACCTACGAGCAGTACTGC.